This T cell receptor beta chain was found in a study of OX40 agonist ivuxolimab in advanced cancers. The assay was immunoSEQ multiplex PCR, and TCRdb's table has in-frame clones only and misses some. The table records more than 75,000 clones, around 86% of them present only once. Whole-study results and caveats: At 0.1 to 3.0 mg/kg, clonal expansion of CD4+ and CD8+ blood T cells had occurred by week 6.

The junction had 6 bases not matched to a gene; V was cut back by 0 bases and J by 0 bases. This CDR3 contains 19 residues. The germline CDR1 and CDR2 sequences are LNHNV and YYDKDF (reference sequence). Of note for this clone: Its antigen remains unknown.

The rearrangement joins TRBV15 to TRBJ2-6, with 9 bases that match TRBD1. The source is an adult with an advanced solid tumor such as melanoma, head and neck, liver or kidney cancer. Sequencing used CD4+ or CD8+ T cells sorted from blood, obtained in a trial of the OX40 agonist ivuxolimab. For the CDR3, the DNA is TGTGCCACCAGCAGAGACAAAGGGACAGGGACCTCTGGGGCCAACGTCCTGACTTTC. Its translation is CATSRDKGTGTSGANVLTF. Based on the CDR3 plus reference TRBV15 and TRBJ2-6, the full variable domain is DAMVIQNPRYQVTQFGKPVTLSCSQTLNHNVMYWYQQKSSQAPKLLFHYYDKDFNNEADTPDNFQSRRPNTSFCFLDIRSPGLGDTAMYLCATSRDKGTGTSGANVLTFGAGSRLTVL.